This TCR beta chain was identified in a study of T cells in Graves' hyperthyroidism and ophthalmopathy. Findings and limits, study-wide: Through a model of 13 V-J features, ophthalmopathy was separated from stable hyperthyroidism.

RNA transcripts were the template for amplifying TCR beta CDR3 regions. An initial round of RT-PCR targeting the TCR CDR3 relied on the HTBI primer set. TCRdb re-called the multiplex PCR reads through MiXCR, storing one row per CDR3 protein. The repertoire holds some 600,000 distinct CDR3 sequences, about 43% seen once, with just over 8% in the top ten. Participants, patients aged 18 to 65, had newly diagnosed hyperthyroidism with a duration under 2 months. Uncontrolled infection, other autoimmune disease, pregnancy and lactation each barred patients from inclusion. On this clonotype itself: Antigen: not known.

This CDR3 has 14 residues. CDR1 SEHNR and CDR2 FQNEAQ come from the germline V gene (reference sequence). Trimming took off 5 bases at V and 7 bases at J, with 14 bases between the two ends. The rearrangement uses TRBV7-9 and TRBJ2-2, with D uncertain. This clonotype originated in a woman aged 18-29 years with Graves' hyperthyroidism. The material sequenced was peripheral blood or thyroid tissue (not recorded which). The CDR3 DNA reads TGTGCCAGCAGCCAAGTACGGGTTGGCGGGGAGCTGTTTTTT. This codes for CASSQVRVGGELFF.